The present entry profiles one TCR beta chain with its context. 13 Jbeta primers and 60 Vbeta primers were used for the PCR. Measured with immunoSEQ multiplex PCR; TCRdb has only the in-frame clones, and not every one. The top ten clones hold approximately 2.2% of a sample with tens of thousands of clones, around 64% of them seen once. The entry originates in a study of cytomegalovirus exposure and HLA in healthy donors. The CDR3 covers 13 residues. Germline CDR1 reads SGHTA; CDR2 reads FQGNSA. V shed 5 bases and J shed 7 bases, with 15 bases lying between them. This chain uses TRBV7-2 with TRBJ2-7; D may be TRBD1 (6 bases). Source material: PBMCs. The receptor comes from a human donor in good health. CDR3 in DNA: TGTGCCAGCAGCCGACCAGGGACACTGGAGCAGTACTTC. It yields the protein CASSRPGTLEQYF.